The clone carrying this T cell receptor (beta chain) was picked up one time. Antigen specificity is unknown. An end of the junction does not agree with germline; a read error may underlie this. The data derive from a study of T cell repertoires in cytomegalovirus infection. Background on the study: Recently identified HLA-C-restricted CMV epitopes were used, and well-studied HLA-B-restricted CMV epitopes were used as well. Shared public TCR beta signatures pointed to both CMV infection and a matching HLA type. Study-level findings and limits: Cumulated frequencies of public TCR beta families served to identify carriers of CMV plus the relevant HLA. The response measured ex vivo was dominated by TCR beta clonotypes (HLA-C-restricted and CMV-specific).

CDR1 is MNHEY, CDR2 SVGAGI, per germline. The CDR3 totals 16 residues. A single record per CDR3 protein comes from TCRdb applying MiXCR to the reads. The sample has around 69,000 distinct CDR3 sequences, 20% seen once. The chain couples TRBV6-5 to TRBJ2-7; the D gene is possibly TRBD1 (6 bases). The material was CD8+ T cells from cultured PBMCs, obtained from culture after CMV antigen stimulation. The source is a human donor in good health (CMV status not recorded). Some clones in this sample may be carry-over from other donors' samples. The CDR3 loop reads CASSYSMGDTSYVQYF. The CDR3, as DNA: TGTGCCAGCAGTTACTCCATGGGGGACACATCCTACGTGCAGTACTTC.